This passage covers 5 T cell receptor beta chains from one sample sequenced in a study of blood T cell repertoires in COVID-19. Assay used: immunoSEQ multiplex PCR; TCRdb lists only in-frame clones, some missing. The sample contains about 50,000 clones, less than 90% of which appear only once. Sequenced input: peripheral blood. These receptor sequences come from a human donor in a cohort sampled during active COVID-19.

The genes are TRBV7-6 and TRBJ2-5, with 7 bases lining up with TRBD2. The junction had 13 bases not matched to a gene; V was cut back by 7 bases and J by 5 bases. Per germline, CDR1 SGHVS and CDR2 FNYEAQ. CDR3 length: 15 amino acids. DNA for the CDR3: TGTGCCAGCAACGACCCGGGCGGGGGACGGGAGACCCAGTACTTC. Its protein product is CASNDPGGGRETQYF.

The CDR3 nucleotides are TGTGCCAGTACTCCCCGGGCTGGAAACACCATATATTTT. Protein product: CASTPRAGNTIYF. The V gene is TRBV19, the J gene TRBJ1-3; no firm D call. V lost 7 bases and J 2 bases, leaving 9 bases between the germline ends. Germline loops: CDR1 LNHDA, CDR2 SQIVND (reference sequence). The CDR3 sequence is 13 residues long.

CDR3 in amino acids: CASSSFQGRRETQYF. In DNA, the CDR3 is TGTGCCAGCTCTTCCTTTCAGGGGCGGCGAGAGACCCAGTACTTC. This chain uses TRBV18 with TRBJ2-5; perhaps TRBD1 as D (6 bases). The CDR3 consists of 15 residues. Trimming removed 6 bases at V and 4 bases at J, with 18 bases between. From germline, CDR1 is KGHSH and CDR2 LQKENI.

V is TRBV9 and J is TRBJ2-3, with 8 bases identical to TRBD1. V was pared by 4 bases and J by 2 bases, with 12 bases of the junction left unmatched. Germline CDR1 is SGDLS and CDR2 is YYNGEE. The CDR3 consists of 17 residues. The CDR3 DNA reads TGTGCCAGCAGCCCCCACAGGGGGACAATTTACACAGATACGCAGTATTTT. Amino acid sequence: CASSPHRGTIYTDTQYF.

The CDR3 DNA sequence: TGTGCCACCATTGGGACTAGCGGGCCCACCCGGGAGACCCAGTACTTC. This codes for CATIGTSGPTRETQYF. This chain links TRBV11-3 with TRBJ2-5, with 12 bases aligning to TRBD2. Germline CDR1 SGHNT, CDR2 YENEEA. With V trimmed by 10 bases and J by 5 bases, 14 bases remained unmatched. The CDR3 length is 16 residues.